The present TCR beta chain was sequenced within a study of tumor-infiltrating lymphocytes in primary liver carcinoma. Study-wide context: Aged between 30 and 69 years, the patients were men and women. Study results and caveats: The overlap of tumor-adjacent and tumor-blood pairs was smaller than that of tumor region pairs.

The germline V gene has CDR1 SGHRS and CDR2 YFSETQ. Including both end residues, the CDR3 is 15 amino acids long. The source material, roughly 18-32 mg of unsorted bulk tissue, was used to co-extract RNA and DNA. The patients lived with chronic HBV infection and had not yet received any treatment. cDNA specific to TCR beta was made from 500 ng of total RNA, with a constant-region primer employed for priming. Slightly modified ARM-PCR served as the procedure for the TCR beta libraries. These libraries came from three rounds of nested multiplex PCR. Two initial PCR rounds of ten to eleven cycles each paired TRBV1-TRBV30 forward primers with a C-beta reverse primer. TCRdb reprocessed the multiplex PCR reads with MiXCR, giving one entry per CDR3 protein. The table shows about 120,000 distinct CDR3 sequences, with approximately 71% occurring only once. A remark on this clonotype: Its antigen is currently unknown. No conserved phenylalanine or tryptophan is present at the end of the CDR3, so a read error is the likely explanation. The DNA is left out, because the CDR3 cannot be placed on it with certainty; the CDR3 is given as TCRdb lists it.

This rearrangement joins TRBV5-1 to TRBJ2-3; the D call in the table, TRBD2, was not verified against the DNA. The sequencing sample was made of tumor-adjacent normal liver tissue. This TCR came from a woman in her fifties or sixties with primary liver carcinoma and hepatitis B virus infection. CDR3: CASSPTSGIIDTRYI.